This entry lists 30 T cell receptor beta chains sequenced from one sample in a study of blood T cells in healthy people across ages. Primed by a sample-barcoded 5' primer and a J-beta primer mix, a second PCR proceeded for 7 to 11 cycles. Using its own MiXCR run on the 5' RACE reads, TCRdb lists one record per CDR3 protein. The data hold a few hundred thousand distinct CDR3 sequences, with roughly 26% observed a single time. The specimen sequenced was blood. These TCRs come from a woman in her seventies in good health.

The V and J genes are TRBV3-1 and TRBJ2-1, with D hard to call. The CDR3 contains 12 residues. The germline V gene encodes CDR1 LGHDT and CDR2 YNNKEL (reference sequence). With 4 bases removed from V and 9 bases from J, the gap between germline ends came to 10 bases. The CDR3 sequence: CASSPRLSEQFF. Written as DNA, the CDR3 is TGTGCCAGCAGCCCCCGGTTGAGTGAGCAGTTCTTC.

V usage is TRBV28 and J usage is TRBJ2-3; TRBD1 matches at 8 bases. The V segment lost 3 bases and the J segment 3 bases; nucleotides outside the gene matches: 5. Looked up from germline, CDR1 is MDHEN and CDR2 is SYDVKM. The CDR3 is made up of 15 amino acids. The CDR3 here is CASSLQGARTDTQYF. CDR3 DNA sequence: TGTGCCAGCAGTTTGCAGGGGGCGAGGACAGATACGCAGTATTTT.

The V and J genes are TRBV4-3 and TRBJ2-6, with D possibly TRBD1 on 6 matching bases. Germline lookup yields CDR1 LGHNA and CDR2 YSLEER. V was shortened by 4 bases and J by 2 bases, with 9 bases between the two germline ends. The CDR3 has 15 amino acids. The CDR3 loop reads CASSPGQPGANVLTF. The DNA of the CDR3 is TGCGCCAGCAGCCCAGGACAGCCTGGGGCCAACGTCCTGACTTTC.

V and J are TRBV20-1 and TRBJ2-7; no firm D call. The CDR3 has 13 amino acids. Germline V gives CDR1 DFQATT, CDR2 SNEGSKA (reference sequence). V lost 0 bases and J 2 bases, leaving 8 bases between the germline ends. The CDR3 spells CSARDRNPYEQYF. CDR3 bases: TGCAGTGCTAGAGATAGAAACCCCTACGAGCAGTACTTC.

The chain carries TRBV5-1 and TRBJ2-5, with D possibly being TRBD2 (6 bases). The CDR3 contains 13 residues. The ends were cut back, 7 bases at V and 5 bases at J, with 15 bases in the middle. Germline CDR1 reads SGHRS; CDR2 reads YFSETQ. The DNA of the CDR3 is TGCGCCAGCTGGGAGGTACAAAGGGAGACCCAGTACTTC. Its protein product is CASWEVQRETQYF.

V usage is TRBV3-1 and J usage is TRBJ1-5; D not resolved. The V end lost 1 base, the J end lost 6 bases, and 7 bases lay between the germline ends. CDR1 LGHDT and CDR2 YNNKEL come from the germline V gene (reference sequence). This CDR3 comprises 13 residues. The CDR3 region has the DNA TGTGCCAGCAGCCAAGCTGCCGCTCAGCCCCAGCATTTT. Residues: CASSQAAAQPQHF.

This clonotype was seen repeatedly, ten times or more. The chain recombines TRBV29-1 with TRBJ2-3, with 7 bases matching TRBD2. Looked up from germline, CDR1 is SQVTM and CDR2 is ANQGSEA. Trimming at V came to 7 bases and at J to 6 bases, leaving 13 bases not matched to a gene. The CDR3 sequence is 14 residues long. Here the CDR3 DNA reads TGCAGCGGGAGACTAGCCTCACAAGGGGATACGCAGTATTTT. It translates to CSGRLASQGDTQYF.

V gene TRBV4-1 combines with J gene TRBJ1-5, with D unresolved. Germline CDR1 and CDR2: MGHRA and YSYEKL. Trimming took off 4 bases at V and 2 bases at J, with 15 bases between the two ends. The CDR3 runs to 16 residues. CDR3 protein: CASSPSLAWGNQPQHF. CDR3 in DNA: TGCGCCAGCAGCCCGTCTTTAGCCTGGGGCAATCAGCCCCAGCATTTT.

The V call is TRBV12-3 or TRBV12-4, the J call TRBJ2-7; no reliable D call. The CDR3 totals 13 residues. V lost 0 bases and J 3 bases, leaving 6 bases between the germline ends. CDR3 protein: CASSLAPNYEQYV. In nucleotides, the CDR3 is TGTGCCAGCAGTTTAGCGCCTAACTACGAGCAGTACGTC.

The rearrangement links TRBV14 to TRBJ2-1; possible D gene TRBD1, 6 bases. The CDR3 runs to 15 residues. The V end lost 4 bases, the J end lost 8 bases, and 18 bases lay between the germline ends. Germline CDR1 and CDR2: SGHDN and FVKESK. Written as DNA, the CDR3 is TGTGCCAGCAGCCCGTTAGGAGTTGGGGGCCATGAGCAGTTCTTC. Translating gives CASSPLGVGGHEQFF.

The chain combines TRBV29-1 with TRBJ2-5; 9 bases are shared with TRBD2. V dropped 4 bases and J dropped 5; count of bases not matched to a gene: 20. CDR3 length: 18 amino acids. CDR1 and CDR2 (germline): SQVTM, ANQGSEA. For the CDR3, the DNA is TGCAGCGTTGCCGGGATTTTAGTCCTAGCGGGGTCAGGGGAGACCCAGTACTTC. Its translation: CSVAGILVLAGSGETQYF.

The chain couples TRBV29-1 to TRBJ2-5; 9 nucleotides match TRBD2. Looked up from germline, CDR1 is SQVTM and CDR2 is ANQGSEA. V shed 6 bases, J shed 5 bases, and the junction held 7 bases outside the gene matches. This CDR3 is built from 13 residues. The CDR3 loop reads CSVLSGSGETQYF. The CDR3 DNA reads as TGCAGCGTCCTTAGCGGGAGCGGTGAGACCCAGTACTTC.

This sequence joins TRBV3-1 and TRBJ2-1; 11 nucleotides match TRBD2. Trimming removed 1 base from V and 8 bases from J; junction bases left unmatched: 7. Germline assignment: CDR1 LGHDT and CDR2 YNNKEL (reference sequence). This CDR3 spans 16 amino acids. For the CDR3, the DNA is TGTGCCAGCAGCCAAGGACTAGCGGGAATTGTGGATGAGCAGTTCTTC. Encoded protein: CASSQGLAGIVDEQFF.

This clonotype showed up many times. The gene calls are TRBV28 and TRBJ2-7; maybe TRBD1 (6 bases). CDR3 length: 15 residues. Deletions cut 1 base from V and 1 base from J, with 11 bases between. In germline, CDR1 is MDHEN, CDR2 SYDVKM. The CDR3 region has the DNA TGTGCCAGCAGTTTATTTCAGGGGTTGTCCTACGAGCAGTACTTC. This codes for CASSLFQGLSYEQYF.

The chain carries TRBV28 and TRBJ2-3; D remains unclear. CDR1 is MDHEN, CDR2 SYDVKM, per germline. With 3 bases removed from V and 1 base from J, the gap between germline ends came to 11 bases. This CDR3 contains 15 residues. In DNA form, the CDR3 reads TGTGCCAGCAGTTTTAAGGGTTTTGGCACAGATACGCAGTATTTT. The encoded protein is CASSFKGFGTDTQYF.

This sequence joins TRBV29-1 and TRBJ1-2; D is uncertain. Deletions cut 5 bases from V and 8 bases from J, with 12 bases between. The CDR3 covers 11 residues. CDR1 is SQVTM, CDR2 ANQGSEA, per germline. CDR3 in amino acids: CSVQHSWGYTF. In DNA form, the CDR3 reads TGCAGCGTTCAGCACAGTTGGGGCTACACCTTC.

This clonotype was seen many times. This sequence joins TRBV3-1 and TRBJ2-7; D remains ambiguous. Trimming removed 5 bases from V and 3 bases from J, with 11 bases in between. CDR1 LGHDT and CDR2 YNNKEL come from the germline V gene (reference sequence). The CDR3 covers 13 residues. Here the CDR3 reads CASSRKDGYEQYF. The CDR3 DNA sequence: TGTGCCAGCAGCAGAAAGGACGGCTACGAGCAGTACTTC.

This clonotype appeared a few times. The rearrangement joins TRBV3-1 to TRBJ2-2; 8 bases fit TRBD2. Unmatched junction bases numbered 7, after V lost 1 base and J lost 6 bases. The CDR3 is 16 amino acids. Germline CDR1 LGHDT, CDR2 YNNKEL (reference sequence). The CDR3 sequence: CASSQVRTSSSGELFF. For the CDR3, the DNA is TGTGCCAGCAGCCAAGTTAGGACTAGCTCGTCCGGGGAGCTGTTTTTT.

This clonotype was counted a few times. The genes are TRBV6-2 or TRBV6-3 and TRBJ2-2; the match to TRBD1 covers 9 bases. Germline-derived CDR1 and CDR2 are MNHEY and SVGEGT. The CDR3 has 15 residues. V trimming: 6 bases; J trimming: 1 base; junction bases outside the gene matches: 3. The CDR3 is CASSRDRVNTGELFF. In nucleotides, the CDR3 is TGTGCCAGCAGCCGGGACAGGGTGAACACCGGGGAGCTGTTTTTT.

The chain couples TRBV9 to TRBJ1-1, with unresolved D. This CDR3 spans 14 amino acids. Germline V gene lookup returns CDR1 SGDLS and CDR2 YYNGEE. V gave up 0 bases and J gave up 2 bases, with 8 bases separating them. CDR3 loop: CASSVGASNTEAFF. For the CDR3, the DNA is TGTGCCAGCAGCGTAGGAGCAAGCAACACTGAAGCTTTCTTT.

The V call is TRBV20-1, the J call TRBJ2-7, with 8 bases fitting TRBD1. This CDR3 has 18 residues. Trimming at V came to 7 bases and at J to 0 bases, leaving 20 bases not matched to a gene. Germline-derived CDR1 and CDR2 are DFQATT and SNEGSKA (reference sequence). The CDR3 nucleotides are TGCAGTGTTAACACCGCACGCACCAGGGGGCGAGGCTCCTACGAGCAGTACTTC. Protein product: CSVNTARTRGRGSYEQYF.

The V and J genes are TRBV28 and TRBJ2-7; D is perhaps TRBD2 (7 bases). The germline CDR1 and CDR2 sequences are MDHEN and SYDVKM. Trimming removed 7 bases from V and 1 base from J, with 14 bases in between. This CDR3 is built from 14 residues. The CDR3 spells CASMEGGGSYEQYF. For the CDR3, the DNA is TGTGCCAGCATGGAAGGGGGGGGTTCCTACGAGCAGTACTTC.

This clonotype was counted between two and nine times. The gene calls are TRBV28 and TRBJ1-4; TRBD1 is a possible D gene (5 bases). Trimming stripped 2 bases from V and 8 bases from J, with 12 bases between. CDR3 length: 14 amino acids. Germline-derived CDR1 and CDR2 are MDHEN and SYDVKM. DNA for the CDR3: TGTGCCAGCAGTTTAGAGGGGATCCAGGAAAAACTGTTTTTT. This gives the protein CASSLEGIQEKLFF. Full variable domain (rest looked up from reference TRBV28 and TRBJ1-4): DVKVTQSSRYLVKRTGEKVFLECVQDMDHENMFWYRQDPGLGLRLIYFSYDVKMKEKGDIPEGYSVSREKKERFSLILESASTNQTSMYLCASSLEGIQEKLFFGSGTQLSVL.

This clonotype appeared a few times. This rearrangement joins TRBV7-2 to TRBJ1-6; TRBD1 aligns across 10 bases. The CDR3 runs to 15 residues. Germline V CDR1 and CDR2: SGHTA, FQGNSA. V was pared by 0 bases and J by 12 bases, with 5 bases of the junction left unmatched. The CDR3 DNA follows: TGTGCCAGCAGCTTAGCTTTGGGACAGGGGTTACCCCTCCACTTT. The encoded protein is CASSLALGQGLPLHF. The full variable domain, its missing parts supplied by reference TRBV7-2 and TRBJ1-6, is GAGVSQSPSNKVTEKGKDVELRCDPISGHTALYWYRQSLGQGLEFLIYFQGNSAPDKSGLPSDRFSAERTGGSVSTLTIQRTQQEDSAVYLCASSLALGQGLPLHFGNGTRLTVT.

The chain joins TRBV12-3 or TRBV12-4 to TRBJ2-1; 7 nucleotides line up with TRBD2. The V and J ends lost 7 bases and 4 bases, in that order; junction bases with no gene match: 13. CDR3 length: 16 residues. The DNA for the CDR3 is TGTGCCAGCAATTATAGGGTTTCTAGCGGTTACAATGAGCAGTTCTTC. Translated: CASNYRVSSGYNEQFF.

The chain has TRBV10-3 and TRBJ1-1; TRBD1 agrees at 9 bases. The ends lost 6 bases at V and 4 bases at J; junction bases unmatched: 6. Looked up from germline, CDR1 is ENHRY and CDR2 is SYGVKD. The length of the CDR3 is 14 residues. CDR3 DNA sequence: TGTGCCATCAGACCACAGGGGGCGGTCACTGAAGCTTTCTTT. Translation: CAIRPQGAVTEAFF.

A few counts support this clonotype. The CDR3 spells CASSSGSQGETQYF. CDR3 nucleotides: TGTGCCAGCAGCTCCGGGAGCCAGGGAGAGACCCAGTACTTC. V usage is TRBV7-9 and J usage is TRBJ2-5, with D possibly matching TRBD2 (6 bases). Germline CDR1 is SEHNR and CDR2 is FQNEAQ (reference sequence). The CDR3 covers 14 residues. V lost 4 bases and J 4 bases, leaving 13 bases between the germline ends.

The chain carries TRBV4-2 and TRBJ2-5; 7 bases agree with TRBD1. V lost 4 bases, J lost 5 bases, and 10 bases stayed unmatched. Germline CDR1 LGHNA, CDR2 YNFKEQ. The CDR3 consists of 15 residues. In DNA form, the CDR3 reads TGTGCCAGCAGCCCGCGCGGACAGGTTGGGGAGACCCAGTACTTC. It codes for CASSPRGQVGETQYF.

This clonotype appeared a few times. The chain joins TRBV12-3 or TRBV12-4 to TRBJ1-3; D unclear. Trimming cost V 5 bases and J 7 bases, with 21 bases left between them. The CDR3 extends over 16 amino acids. The CDR3 DNA sequence: TGTGCCAGCAGTCTTAATCCGGGATTACCCCGGAACACCATATATTTT. As protein: CASSLNPGLPRNTIYF.

The gene calls are TRBV7-9 and TRBJ1-1; TRBD1 is a possible D gene (5 bases). Deletions cut 5 bases from V and 0 bases from J, with 13 bases between. Germline lookup yields CDR1 SEHNR and CDR2 FQNEAQ (reference sequence). This CDR3 spans 15 amino acids. Here the CDR3 reads CASSPGTRMNTEAFF. CDR3 DNA: TGTGCCAGCAGCCCAGGGACGAGAATGAACACTGAAGCTTTCTTT.